This T cell receptor (beta chain) was retrieved from a study of cytomegalovirus exposure and HLA in healthy donors. A multiplex PCR was run with 60 Vbeta primers and 13 Jbeta primers. Measured with immunoSEQ multiplex PCR; TCRdb has only the in-frame clones, and not every one. The sample has about 100,000 clones, 65% to 85% seen once; the top ten hold 5.2%. The CDR3 extends over 17 amino acids. The germline CDR1 and CDR2 sequences are KGHSH and LQKENI. J was trimmed by 0 bases and V by 4 bases; bases with no gene match: 9. Material: PBMCs. This sequence joins TRBV18 and TRBJ1-3; TRBD1 matches at 7 bases. The receptor was derived from a man in his forties in good health and CMV-seropositive. As DNA, the CDR3 is TGTGCCAGCTCACGTCCGGGACAGAAGTACTCTGGAAACACCATATATTTT. The encoded protein is CASSRPGQKYSGNTIYF.